The present TCR beta chain was sequenced within a study of cytomegalovirus exposure and HLA in healthy donors. Germline-derived CDR1 and CDR2 are MDHEN and SYDVKM. The CDR3 spans 16 residues. Trimming removed 6 bases at V and 7 bases at J, with 21 bases between. Nominally healthy donors were sampled, though unrecorded immune exposures were likely. For this clone: Its antigen remains unidentified.

Amplification used 60 Vbeta primers and 13 Jbeta primers. Only in-frame clones appear in the TCRdb table, and some are missing; sequencing was by immunoSEQ multiplex PCR. The repertoire holds about 130,000 clones, with 75% to 85% as singletons. Study results and limitations: In a later analysis, donors in an Asian-associated ancestry cluster reportedly had fewer N-insertions in productive TCRs than the cohort mean. The authors judged a highly shared variant cluster likely a sequencing artifact.

This chain joins TRBV28 and TRBJ1-4; weak D call: TRBD1 (5 bases). This receptor was taken from a man aged 40-55 years in good health and CMV-seronegative. Sequenced sample: PBMCs. The CDR3 is CASRPGGTAGLEKLFF. The CDR3 DNA is TGTGCCAGCAGGCCCGGGGGAACGGCGGGCCTTGAAAAACTGTTTTTT. Full variable domain (missing parts from reference TRBV28 and TRBJ1-4): DVKVTQSSRYLVKRTGEKVFLECVQDMDHENMFWYRQDPGLGLRLIYFSYDVKMKEKGDIPEGYSVSREKKERFSLILESASTNQTSMYLCASRPGGTAGLEKLFFGSGTQLSVL.